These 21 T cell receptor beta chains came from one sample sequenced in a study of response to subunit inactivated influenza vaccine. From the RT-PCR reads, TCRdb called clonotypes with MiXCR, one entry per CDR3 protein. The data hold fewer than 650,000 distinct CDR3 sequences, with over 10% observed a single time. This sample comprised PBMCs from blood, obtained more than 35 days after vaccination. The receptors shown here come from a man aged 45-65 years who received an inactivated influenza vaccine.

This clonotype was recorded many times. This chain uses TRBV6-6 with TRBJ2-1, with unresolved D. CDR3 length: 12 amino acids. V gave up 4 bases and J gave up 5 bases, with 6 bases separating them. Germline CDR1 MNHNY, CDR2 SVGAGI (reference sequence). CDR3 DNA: TGTGCCAGCAGTTTCCCAAACAATGAGCAGTTCTTC. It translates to CASSFPNNEQFF.

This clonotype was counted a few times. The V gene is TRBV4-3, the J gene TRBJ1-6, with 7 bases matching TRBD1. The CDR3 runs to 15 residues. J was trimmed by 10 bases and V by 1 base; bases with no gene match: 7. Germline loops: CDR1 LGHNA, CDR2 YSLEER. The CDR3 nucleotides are TGCGCCAGCAGCCAAGGACAGGGAATAGGATCACCCCTCCACTTT. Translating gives CASSQGQGIGSPLHF.

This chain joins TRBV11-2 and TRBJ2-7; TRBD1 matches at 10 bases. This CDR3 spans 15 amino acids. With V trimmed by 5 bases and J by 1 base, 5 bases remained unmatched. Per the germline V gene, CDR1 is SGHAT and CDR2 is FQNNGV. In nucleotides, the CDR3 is TGTGCCAGCAGCATGCCGGGACAGGGGTCCTACGAGCAGTACTTC. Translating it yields CASSMPGQGSYEQYF.

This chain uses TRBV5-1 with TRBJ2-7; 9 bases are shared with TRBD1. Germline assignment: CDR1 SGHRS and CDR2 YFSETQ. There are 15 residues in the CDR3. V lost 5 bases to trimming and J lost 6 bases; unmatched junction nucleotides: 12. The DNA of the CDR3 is TGCGCCAGCAGTCAGCAGGGACAGGGTGACGGCGAGCAGTACTTC. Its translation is CASSQQGQGDGEQYF.

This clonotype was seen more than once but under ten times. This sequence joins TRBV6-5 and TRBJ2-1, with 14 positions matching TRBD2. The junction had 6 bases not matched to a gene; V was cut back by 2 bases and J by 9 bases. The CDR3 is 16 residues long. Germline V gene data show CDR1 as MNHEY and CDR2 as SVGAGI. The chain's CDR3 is CASSYRGTSGRAEQFF. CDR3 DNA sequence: TGTGCCAGCAGTTACCGGGGGACTAGCGGGAGAGCTGAGCAGTTCTTC.

The CDR3: CASSLGQATNTGELFF. Here the CDR3 DNA reads TGTGCCAGCAGCCTCGGACAGGCCACTAACACCGGGGAGCTGTTTTTT. The chain carries TRBV11-3 and TRBJ2-2; 7 bases are a match to TRBD1. The CDR3 has 16 amino acids. CDR1 and CDR2 (germline): SGHNT, YENEEA. After removal of 5 bases from V and 2 bases from J, the junction contained 8 bases not matched to a gene.

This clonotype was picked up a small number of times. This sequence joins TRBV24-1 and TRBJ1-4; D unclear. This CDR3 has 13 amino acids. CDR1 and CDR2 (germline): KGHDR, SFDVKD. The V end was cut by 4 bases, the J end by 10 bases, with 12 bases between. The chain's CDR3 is CATSERVKGKLFF. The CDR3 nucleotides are TGTGCCACCAGTGAGAGGGTCAAAGGAAAACTGTTTTTT.

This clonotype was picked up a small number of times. As DNA, the CDR3 is TGTGCCAGCAATAGTCAACCCTGGCGGGGCGAACAGACCCAGTACTTC. This translates into CASNSQPWRGEQTQYF. This chain links TRBV6-2 or TRBV6-3 with TRBJ2-5; a weak D match, TRBD2 (6 bases). Trimming cost V 7 bases and J 6 bases, with 24 bases left between them. Germline-derived CDR1 and CDR2 are MNHEY and SVGEGT. CDR3 size: 16 residues.

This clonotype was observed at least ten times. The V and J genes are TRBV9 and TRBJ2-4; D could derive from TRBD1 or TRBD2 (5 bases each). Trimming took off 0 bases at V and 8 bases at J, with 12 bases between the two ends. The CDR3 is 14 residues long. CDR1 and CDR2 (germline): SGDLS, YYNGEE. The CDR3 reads CASSVDGAGDIQYF. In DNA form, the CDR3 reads TGTGCCAGCAGCGTAGACGGGGCTGGGGACATTCAGTACTTC.

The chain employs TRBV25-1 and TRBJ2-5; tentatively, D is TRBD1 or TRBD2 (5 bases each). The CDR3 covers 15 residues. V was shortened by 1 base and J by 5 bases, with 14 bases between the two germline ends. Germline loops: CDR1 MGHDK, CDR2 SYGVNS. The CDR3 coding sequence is TGTGCCAGCAGTGAATGGGGGAAGGGATCGGAGACCCAGTACTTC. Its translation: CASSEWGKGSETQYF.

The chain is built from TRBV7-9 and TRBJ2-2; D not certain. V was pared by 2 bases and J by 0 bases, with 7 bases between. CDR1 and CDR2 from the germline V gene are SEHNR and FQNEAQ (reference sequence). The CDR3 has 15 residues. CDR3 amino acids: CASSLKGANTGELFF. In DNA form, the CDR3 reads TGTGCCAGCAGCTTAAAGGGCGCGAACACCGGGGAGCTGTTTTTT. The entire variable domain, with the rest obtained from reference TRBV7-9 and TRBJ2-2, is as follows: DTGVSQNPRHKITKRGQNVTFRCDPISEHNRLYWYRQTLGQGPEFLTYFQNEAQLEKSRLLSDRFSAERPKGSFSTLEIQRTEQGDSAMYLCASSLKGANTGELFFGEGSRLTVL.

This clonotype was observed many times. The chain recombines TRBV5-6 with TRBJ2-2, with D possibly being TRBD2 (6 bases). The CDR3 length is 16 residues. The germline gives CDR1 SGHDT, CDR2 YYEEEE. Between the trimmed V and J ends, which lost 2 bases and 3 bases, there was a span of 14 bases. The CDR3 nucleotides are TGTGCCAGCAGCTTCTCGGAGGGGACCGACACCGGGGAGCTGTTTTTT. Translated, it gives CASSFSEGTDTGELFF. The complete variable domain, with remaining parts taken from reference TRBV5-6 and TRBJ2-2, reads DAGVTQSPTHLIKTRGQQVTLRCSPKSGHDTVSWYQQALGQGPQFIFQYYEEEERQRGNFPDRFSGHQFPNYSSELNVNALLLGDSALYLCASSFSEGTDTGELFFGEGSRLTVL.

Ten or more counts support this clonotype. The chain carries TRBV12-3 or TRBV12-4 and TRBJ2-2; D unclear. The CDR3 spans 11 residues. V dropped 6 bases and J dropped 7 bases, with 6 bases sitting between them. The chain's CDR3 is CASSTLGELFF. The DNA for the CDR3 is TGTGCCAGCAGCACACTCGGGGAGCTGTTTTTT.

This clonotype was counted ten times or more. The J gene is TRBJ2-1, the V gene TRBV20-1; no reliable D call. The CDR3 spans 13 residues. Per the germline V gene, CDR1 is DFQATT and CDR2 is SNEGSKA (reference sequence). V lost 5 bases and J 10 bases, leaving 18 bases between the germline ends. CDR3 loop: CSAGKGVETEQFF. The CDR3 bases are TGCAGTGCTGGAAAGGGCGTGGAAACGGAGCAGTTCTTC.

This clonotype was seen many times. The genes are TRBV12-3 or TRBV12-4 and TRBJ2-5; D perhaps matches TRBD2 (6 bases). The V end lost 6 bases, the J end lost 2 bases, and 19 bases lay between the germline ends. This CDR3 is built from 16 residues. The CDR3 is CASRLGQGSGQETQYF. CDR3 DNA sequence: TGTGCCAGCAGACTAGGCCAGGGTAGCGGACAAGAGACCCAGTACTTC.

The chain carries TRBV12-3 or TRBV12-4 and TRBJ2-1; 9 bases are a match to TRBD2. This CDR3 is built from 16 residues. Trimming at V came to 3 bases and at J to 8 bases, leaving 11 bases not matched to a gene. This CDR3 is CASSFSLLAGSDEQFF. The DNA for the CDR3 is TGTGCCAGCAGTTTTTCTCTCCTAGCGGGGAGCGATGAGCAGTTCTTC.

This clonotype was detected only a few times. CDR3 protein: CASSQTGWNGELFF. For the CDR3, the DNA is TGTGCCAGCAGCCAAACAGGGTGGAACGGGGAGCTGTTTTTT. The chain joins TRBV3-1 to TRBJ2-2, with D possibly being TRBD1 (6 bases). The CDR3 is 14 amino acids. Per germline, CDR1 LGHDT and CDR2 YNNKEL (reference sequence). The V and J ends lost 2 bases and 7 bases respectively, with 11 bases between them. The full variable domain, rest sourced from reference TRBV3-1 and TRBJ2-2, is DTAVSQTPKYLVTQMGNDKSIKCEQNLGHDTMYWYKQDSKKFLKIMFSYNNKELIINETVPNRFSPKSPDKAHLNLHINSLELGDSAVYFCASSQTGWNGELFFGEGSRLTVL.

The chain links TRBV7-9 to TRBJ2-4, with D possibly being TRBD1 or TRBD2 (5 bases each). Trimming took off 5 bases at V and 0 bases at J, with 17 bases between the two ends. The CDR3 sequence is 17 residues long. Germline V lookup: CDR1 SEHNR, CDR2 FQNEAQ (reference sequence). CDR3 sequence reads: CASSPPGTNLAKNIQYF. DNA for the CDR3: TGTGCCAGCAGCCCCCCCGGGACCAACCTAGCCAAAAACATTCAGTACTTC. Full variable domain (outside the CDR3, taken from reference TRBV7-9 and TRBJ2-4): DTGVSQNPRHKITKRGQNVTFRCDPISEHNRLYWYRQTLGQGPEFLTYFQNEAQLEKSRLLSDRFSAERPKGSFSTLEIQRTEQGDSAMYLCASSPPGTNLAKNIQYFGAGTRLSVL.

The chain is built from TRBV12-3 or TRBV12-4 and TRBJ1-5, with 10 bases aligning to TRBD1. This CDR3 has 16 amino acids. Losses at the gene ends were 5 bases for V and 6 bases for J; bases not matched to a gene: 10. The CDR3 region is CASSNAGTGVTQPQHF. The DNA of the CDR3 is TGTGCCAGCAGTAACGCCGGGACAGGGGTGACTCAGCCCCAGCATTTT.

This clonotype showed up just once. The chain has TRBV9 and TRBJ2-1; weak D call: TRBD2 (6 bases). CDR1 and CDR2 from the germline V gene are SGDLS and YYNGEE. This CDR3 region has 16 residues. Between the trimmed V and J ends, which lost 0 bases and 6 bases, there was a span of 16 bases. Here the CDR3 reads CASSVGPGSGVNEQFF. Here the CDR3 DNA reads TGTGCCAGCAGCGTAGGCCCGGGATCGGGGGTCAATGAGCAGTTCTTC.

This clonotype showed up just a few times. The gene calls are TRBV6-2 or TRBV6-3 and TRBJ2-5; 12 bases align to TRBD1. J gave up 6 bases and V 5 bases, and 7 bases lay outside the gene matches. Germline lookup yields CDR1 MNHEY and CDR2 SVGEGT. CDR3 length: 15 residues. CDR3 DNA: TGTGCCAGCAGTACAGGGACAGGGGGCAGGCAGACCCAGTACTTC. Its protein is CASSTGTGGRQTQYF.